The entry below gives a single T cell receptor beta chain sequence along with its context. Given a much more abundant clone one base away, this may be a read error. Arm-PCR of CDR3 regions and iRepertoire HTBI primers were the basis on which TCR beta libraries were built. Each CDR3 protein gets one entry after TCRdb re-called the multiplex PCR reads with MiXCR. The sample includes approximately 400,000 distinct CDR3 sequences, 10% to 15% seen only once; the top ten take 15% to 20%. These data are taken from a study of regulatory T cells in long-lasting Graves disease. At the level of the study: Graves' patients with a new diagnosis had received antithyroid drugs under 3 months.

V was cut by 3 bases and J by 7 bases, with 15 bases left in between. This CDR3 spans 14 amino acids. Per germline, CDR1 SGHAT and CDR2 FQNNGV. This sample's time point: newly diagnosed GD, antithyroid drugs for less than 3 months. Preparation of the TCR library used RNA extracted from PBMCs. This sample was shared with a second study, whose subject was T cells in Graves' hyperthyroidism and ophthalmopathy. This second study notes: Patients with uncontrolled infections, other autoimmune diseases, pregnancy or lactation were excluded. First-round RT-PCR of the TCR CDR3 relied on the HTBI primer set. Most thyroid clonotypes with frequency above 0.001 were detected in blood.

The TCR originated in a woman under 30 with Graves disease. The chain couples TRBV11-2 to TRBJ1-1; D uncertain. Here the sequenced sample was peripheral blood mononuclear cells (PBMCs), taken at new diagnosis, from a patient treated with antithyroid drugs. CDR3 region: CASSFGLASYEAFF. CDR3 in DNA: TGTGCCAGCAGCTTTGGGCTAGCTAGCTATGAAGCTTTCTTT.